This TCR beta chain appears in the sequencing data of a study of PD-L1 blockade in urothelial cancer. CDR1 is MNHEY and CDR2 is SMNVEV in the germline V gene (reference sequence). Unmatched junction bases numbered 8, after V lost 7 bases and J lost 8 bases. The CDR3 is 13 residues long. As for time point: peripheral blood 6 weeks after treatment start. TCRdb's table, derived via immunoSEQ multiplex PCR, lists solely in-frame clones and lacks some. The table has approximately 40,000 clones, 86% seen once; the top ten hold roughly a quarter. The sequence was obtained from a man between 60 and 75 years old with urothelial cancer. The source was PBMCs, collected around atezolizumab (anti-PD-L1) treatment. V and J are TRBV27 and TRBJ1-2; 9 bases fit TRBD1. CDR3 in amino acids: CASKTGTGYGYTF. The CDR3 bases are TGTGCCAGCAAAACCGGGACAGGGTACGGCTACACCTTC.